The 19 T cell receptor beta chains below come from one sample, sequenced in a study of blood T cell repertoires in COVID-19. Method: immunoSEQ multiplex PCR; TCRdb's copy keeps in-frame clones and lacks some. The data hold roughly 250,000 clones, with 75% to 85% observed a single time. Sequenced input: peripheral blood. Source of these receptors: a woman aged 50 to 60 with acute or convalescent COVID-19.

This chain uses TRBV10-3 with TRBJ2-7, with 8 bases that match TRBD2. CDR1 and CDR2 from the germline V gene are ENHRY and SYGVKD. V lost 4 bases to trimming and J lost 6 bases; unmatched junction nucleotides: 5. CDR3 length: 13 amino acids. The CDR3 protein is CAISVERESEQYF. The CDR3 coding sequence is TGTGCCATCAGTGTGGAGCGGGAGTCCGAGCAGTACTTC.

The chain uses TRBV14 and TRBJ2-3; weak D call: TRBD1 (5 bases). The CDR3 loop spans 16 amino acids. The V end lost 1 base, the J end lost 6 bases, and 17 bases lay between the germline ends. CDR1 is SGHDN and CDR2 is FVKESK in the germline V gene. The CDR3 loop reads CASSQAGASGLDTQYF. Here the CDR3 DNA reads TGTGCCAGCAGCCAAGCTGGGGCCTCGGGCTTGGATACGCAGTATTTT.

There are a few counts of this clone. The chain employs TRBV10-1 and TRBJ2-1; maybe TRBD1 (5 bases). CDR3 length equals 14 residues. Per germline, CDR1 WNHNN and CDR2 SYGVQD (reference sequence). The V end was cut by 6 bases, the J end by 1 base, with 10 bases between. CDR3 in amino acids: CASSFTGSYNEQFF. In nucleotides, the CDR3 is TGCGCCAGCAGCTTTACAGGTTCCTACAATGAGCAGTTCTTC.

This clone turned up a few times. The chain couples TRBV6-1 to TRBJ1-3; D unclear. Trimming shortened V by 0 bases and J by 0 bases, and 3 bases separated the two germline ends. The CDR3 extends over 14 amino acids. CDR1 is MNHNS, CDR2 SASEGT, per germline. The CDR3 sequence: CASSEASSGNTIYF. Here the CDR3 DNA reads TGTGCCAGCAGTGAAGCGAGCTCTGGAAACACCATATATTTT.

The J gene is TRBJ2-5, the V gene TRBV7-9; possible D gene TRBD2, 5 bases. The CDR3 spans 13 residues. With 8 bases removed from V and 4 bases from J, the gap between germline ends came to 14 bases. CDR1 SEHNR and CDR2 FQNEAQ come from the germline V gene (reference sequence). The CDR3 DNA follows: TGTGCCAGCCGCCTACATGGAGGAGAGACCCAGTACTTC. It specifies CASRLHGGETQYF. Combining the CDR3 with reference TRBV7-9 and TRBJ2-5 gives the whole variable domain DTGVSQNPRHKITKRGQNVTFRCDPISEHNRLYWYRQTLGQGPEFLTYFQNEAQLEKSRLLSDRFSAERPKGSFSTLEIQRTEQGDSAMYLCASRLHGGETQYFGPGTRLLVL.

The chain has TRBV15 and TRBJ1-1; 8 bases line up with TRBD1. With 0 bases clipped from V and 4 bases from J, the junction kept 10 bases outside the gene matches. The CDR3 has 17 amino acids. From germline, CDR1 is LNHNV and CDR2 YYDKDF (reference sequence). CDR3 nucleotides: TGTGCCACCAGCAGAGATAGAGCGGACAGGGCGGGCACTGAAGCTTTCTTT. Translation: CATSRDRADRAGTEAFF. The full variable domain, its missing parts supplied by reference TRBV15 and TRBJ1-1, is DAMVIQNPRYQVTQFGKPVTLSCSQTLNHNVMYWYQQKSSQAPKLLFHYYDKDFNNEADTPDNFQSRRPNTSFCFLDIRSPGLGDTAMYLCATSRDRADRAGTEAFFGQGTRLTVV.

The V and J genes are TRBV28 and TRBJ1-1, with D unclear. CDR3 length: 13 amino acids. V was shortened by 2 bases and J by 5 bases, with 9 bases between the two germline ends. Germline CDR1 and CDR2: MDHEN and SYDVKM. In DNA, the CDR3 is TGTGCCAGCAGTTTACTCAGGAGGACTGAAGCTTTCTTT. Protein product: CASSLLRRTEAFF.

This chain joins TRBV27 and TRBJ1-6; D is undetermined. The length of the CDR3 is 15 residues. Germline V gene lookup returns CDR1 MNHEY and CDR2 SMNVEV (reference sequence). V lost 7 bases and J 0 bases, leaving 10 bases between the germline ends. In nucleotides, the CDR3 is TGTGCCAGCACCGAACAGAGCTCCTATAATTCACCCCTCCACTTT. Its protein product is CASTEQSSYNSPLHF.

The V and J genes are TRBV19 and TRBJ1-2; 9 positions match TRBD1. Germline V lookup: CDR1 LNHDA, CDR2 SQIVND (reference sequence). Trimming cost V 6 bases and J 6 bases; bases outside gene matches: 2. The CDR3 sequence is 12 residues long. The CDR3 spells CASRGQGDGYTF. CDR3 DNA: TGTGCCAGTAGGGGACAGGGCGATGGCTACACCTTC.

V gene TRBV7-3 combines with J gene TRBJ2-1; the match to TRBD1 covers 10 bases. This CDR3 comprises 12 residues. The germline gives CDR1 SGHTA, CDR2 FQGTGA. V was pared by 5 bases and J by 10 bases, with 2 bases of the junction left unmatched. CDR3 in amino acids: CASSGQGGEQFF. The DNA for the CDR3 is TGTGCCAGCAGCGGACAGGGGGGCGAGCAGTTCTTC.

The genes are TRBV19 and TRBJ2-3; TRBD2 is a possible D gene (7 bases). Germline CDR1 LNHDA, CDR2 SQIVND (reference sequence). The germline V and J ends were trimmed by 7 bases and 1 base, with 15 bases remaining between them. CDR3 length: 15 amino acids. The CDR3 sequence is CASKGREGGTDTQYF. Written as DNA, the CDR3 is TGTGCCAGTAAGGGCAGGGAGGGGGGCACAGATACGCAGTATTTT.

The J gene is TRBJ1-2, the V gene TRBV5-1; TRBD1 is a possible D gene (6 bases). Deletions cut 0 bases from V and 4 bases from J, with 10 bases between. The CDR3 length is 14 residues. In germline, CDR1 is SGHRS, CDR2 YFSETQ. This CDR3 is CASSLGGGSYGYTF. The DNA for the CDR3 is TGCGCCAGCAGCTTGGGAGGGGGAAGCTATGGCTACACCTTC.

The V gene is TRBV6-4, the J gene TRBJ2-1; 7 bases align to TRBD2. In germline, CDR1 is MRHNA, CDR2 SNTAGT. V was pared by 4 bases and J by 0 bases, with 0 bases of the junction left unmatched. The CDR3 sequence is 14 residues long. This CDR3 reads CASSGGSSYNEQFF. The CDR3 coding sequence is TGTGCCAGCAGTGGCGGGAGCTCCTACAATGAGCAGTTCTTC.

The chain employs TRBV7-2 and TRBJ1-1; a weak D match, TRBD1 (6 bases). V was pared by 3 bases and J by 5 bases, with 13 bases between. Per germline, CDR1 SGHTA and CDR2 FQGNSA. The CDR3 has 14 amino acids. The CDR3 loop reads CASSFGTGSTEAFF. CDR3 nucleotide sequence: TGTGCCAGCAGCTTTGGTACAGGGTCAACTGAAGCTTTCTTT.

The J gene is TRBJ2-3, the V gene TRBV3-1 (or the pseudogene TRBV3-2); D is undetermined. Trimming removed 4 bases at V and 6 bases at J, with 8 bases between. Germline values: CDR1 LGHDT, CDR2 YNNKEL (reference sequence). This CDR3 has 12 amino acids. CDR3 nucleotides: TGTGCCAGCAGCCGCACCGCGGATACGCAGTATTTT. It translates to CASSRTADTQYF.

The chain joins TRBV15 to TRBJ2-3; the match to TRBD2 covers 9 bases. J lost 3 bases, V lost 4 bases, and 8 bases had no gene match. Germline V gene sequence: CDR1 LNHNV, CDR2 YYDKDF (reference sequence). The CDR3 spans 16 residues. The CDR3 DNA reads TGTGCCACCAGCATTCAGAGCGGGAGGAAGACAGATACGCAGTATTTT. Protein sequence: CATSIQSGRKTDTQYF.

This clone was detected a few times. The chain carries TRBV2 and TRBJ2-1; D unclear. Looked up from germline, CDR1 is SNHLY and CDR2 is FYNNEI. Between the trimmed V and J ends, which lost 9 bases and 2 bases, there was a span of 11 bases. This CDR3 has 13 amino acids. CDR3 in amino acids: CASNSRTYNEQFF. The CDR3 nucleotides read TGTGCCAGTAATAGCAGAACCTACAATGAGCAGTTCTTC.

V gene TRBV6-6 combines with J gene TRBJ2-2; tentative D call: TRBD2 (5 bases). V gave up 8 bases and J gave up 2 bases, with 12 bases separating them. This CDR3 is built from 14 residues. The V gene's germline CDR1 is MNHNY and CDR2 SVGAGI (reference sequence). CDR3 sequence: CASHTGINTGELFF. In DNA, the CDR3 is TGTGCCAGCCACACGGGAATTAACACCGGGGAGCTGTTTTTT.

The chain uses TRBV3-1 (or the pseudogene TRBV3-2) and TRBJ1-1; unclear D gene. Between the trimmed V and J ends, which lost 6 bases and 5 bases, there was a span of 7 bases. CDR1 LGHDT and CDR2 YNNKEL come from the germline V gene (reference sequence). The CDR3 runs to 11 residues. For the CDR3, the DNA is TGTGCCAGCAGTGTCGAGACTGAAGCTTTCTTT. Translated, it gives CASSVETEAFF.